This note documents a single T cell receptor (beta chain) sequence. Its antigen is still unknown. The Oncomine TCR Beta short-read assay sequenced DNA from cultured CD4+ T cells. Via MiXCR, TCRdb re-called the PCR reads, giving one row per CDR3 protein. The sample holds some 23,000 distinct CDR3 sequences, roughly 70% seen once. V lost 5 bases and J lost 2, with 8 bases in between. CDR1 and CDR2 from the germline V gene are DFQATT and SNEGSKA (reference sequence). The CDR3 length is 12 residues. This sample was included in a study of vaccination and CD4 T cells after COVID-19. Overall study results and limits: There was no significant change from about 20 to 38 median reactive clonotypes.

Treatment here: roughly 10-day PBMC culture with coronavirus spike peptide pools or control peptides (ViraFEST assay). The V and J genes are TRBV20-1 and TRBJ2-3, with a weak D call TRBD1 (6 bases). This TCR was sampled from a human donor who received a COVID-19 vaccine. The sample in question was CD4+ T cells from blood, cultured in vitro, obtained after SARS-CoV-2 vaccination. Here the CDR3 reads CSAWTDTDTQYF. The CDR3 DNA is TGCAGTGCTTGGACAGACACAGATACGCAGTATTTT.